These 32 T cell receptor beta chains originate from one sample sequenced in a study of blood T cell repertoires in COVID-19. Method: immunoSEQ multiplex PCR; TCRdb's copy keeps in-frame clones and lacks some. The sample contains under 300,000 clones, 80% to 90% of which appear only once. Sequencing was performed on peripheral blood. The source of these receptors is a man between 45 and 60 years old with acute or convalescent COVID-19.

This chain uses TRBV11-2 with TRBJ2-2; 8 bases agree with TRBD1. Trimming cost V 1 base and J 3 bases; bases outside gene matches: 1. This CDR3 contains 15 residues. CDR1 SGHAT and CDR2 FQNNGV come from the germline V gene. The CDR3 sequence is CASSLGDRHTGELFF. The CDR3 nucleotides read TGTGCCAGCAGCTTAGGGGACAGGCACACCGGGGAGCTGTTTTTT.

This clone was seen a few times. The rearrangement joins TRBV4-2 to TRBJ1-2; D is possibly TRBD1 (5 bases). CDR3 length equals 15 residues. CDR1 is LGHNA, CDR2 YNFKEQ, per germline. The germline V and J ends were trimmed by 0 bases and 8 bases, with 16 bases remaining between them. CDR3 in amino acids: CASSQDRAGRLGYTF. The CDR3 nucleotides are TGTGCCAGCAGCCAAGATCGTGCAGGGAGGTTAGGCTACACCTTC.

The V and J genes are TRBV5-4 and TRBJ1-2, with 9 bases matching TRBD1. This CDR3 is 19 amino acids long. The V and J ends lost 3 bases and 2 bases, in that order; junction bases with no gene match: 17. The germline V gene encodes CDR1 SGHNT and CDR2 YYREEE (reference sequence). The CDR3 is CASSSPRQDRGRSNYGYTF. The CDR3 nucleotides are TGTGCCAGCAGCTCCCCGAGGCAGGACAGGGGACGATCGAACTATGGCTACACCTTC. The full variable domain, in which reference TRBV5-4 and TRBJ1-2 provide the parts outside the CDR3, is ETGVTQSPTHLIKTRGQQVTLRCSSQSGHNTVSWYQQALGQGPQFIFQYYREEENGRGNFPPRFSGLQFPNYSSELNVNALELDDSALYLCASSSPRQDRGRSNYGYTFGSGTRLTVV.

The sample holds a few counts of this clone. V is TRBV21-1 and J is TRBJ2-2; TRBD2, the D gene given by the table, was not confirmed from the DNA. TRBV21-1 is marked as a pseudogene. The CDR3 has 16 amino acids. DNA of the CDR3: TGTGCCAGCAGCAAGAGGGCGAGGGTAAGAACCGGGGAGCTGTTTTTT. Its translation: CASSKRARVRTGELFF.

The CDR3 is CASKTGGVPPNYGYTF. The CDR3 DNA follows: TGTGCCAGCAAGACAGGGGGCGTCCCCCCCAACTATGGCTACACCTTC. The J gene is TRBJ1-2, the V gene TRBV28; TRBD1 matches 10 bases. Trimming at V came to 7 bases and at J to 2 bases, leaving 10 bases not matched to a gene. The CDR3 covers 16 residues. Looked up from germline, CDR1 is MDHEN and CDR2 is SYDVKM.

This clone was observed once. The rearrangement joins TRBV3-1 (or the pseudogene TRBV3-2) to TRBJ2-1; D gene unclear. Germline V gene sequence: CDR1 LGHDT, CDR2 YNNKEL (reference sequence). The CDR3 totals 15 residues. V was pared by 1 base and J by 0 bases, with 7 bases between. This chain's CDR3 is CASSQGSSSYNEQFF. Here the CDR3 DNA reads TGTGCCAGCAGCCAAGGCTCTAGCTCCTACAATGAGCAGTTCTTC.

The CDR3 is CASNWGQGALETQYF. CDR3 DNA: TGTGCCAGTAATTGGGGACAGGGGGCCTTGGAGACCCAGTACTTC. The V and J genes are TRBV19 and TRBJ2-5; 12 bases are shared with TRBD1. There are 15 residues in the CDR3. Unmatched junction bases numbered 8, after V lost 7 bases and J lost 5 bases. Looked up from germline, CDR1 is LNHDA and CDR2 is SQIVND (reference sequence). The full variable domain, completed using reference TRBV19 and TRBJ2-5, is DGGITQSPKYLFRKEGQNVTLSCEQNLNHDAMYWYRQDPGQGLRLIYYSQIVNDFQKGDIAEGYSVSREKKESFPLTVTSAQKNPTAFYLCASNWGQGALETQYFGPGTRLLVL.

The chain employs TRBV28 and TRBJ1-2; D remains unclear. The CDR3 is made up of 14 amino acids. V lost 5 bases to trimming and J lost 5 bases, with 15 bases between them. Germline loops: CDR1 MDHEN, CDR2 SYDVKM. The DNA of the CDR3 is TGTGCCAGCAGTACCTACCGGGATTCTTATGGCTACACCTTC. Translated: CASSTYRDSYGYTF.

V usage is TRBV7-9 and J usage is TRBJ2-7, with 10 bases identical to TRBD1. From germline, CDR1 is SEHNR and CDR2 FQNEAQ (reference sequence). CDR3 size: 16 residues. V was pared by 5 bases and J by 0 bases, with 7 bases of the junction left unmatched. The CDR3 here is CASSLRTGGNSYEQYF. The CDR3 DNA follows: TGTGCCAGCAGCCTACGGACAGGGGGGAACTCCTACGAGCAGTACTTC.

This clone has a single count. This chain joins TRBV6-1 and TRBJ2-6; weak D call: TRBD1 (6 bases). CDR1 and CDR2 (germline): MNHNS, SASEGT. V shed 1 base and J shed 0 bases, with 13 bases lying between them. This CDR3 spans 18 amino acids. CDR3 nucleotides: TGTGCCAGCAGTGAAGGAGTAGGGGGTTCCTCTGGGGCCAACGTCCTGACTTTC. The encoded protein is CASSEGVGGSSGANVLTF.

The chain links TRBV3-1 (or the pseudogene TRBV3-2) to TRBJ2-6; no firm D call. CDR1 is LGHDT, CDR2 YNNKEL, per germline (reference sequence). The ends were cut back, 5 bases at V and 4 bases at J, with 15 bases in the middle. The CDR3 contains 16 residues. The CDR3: CASSKRSSQGANVLTF. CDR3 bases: TGTGCCAGCAGCAAACGGTCGTCCCAAGGGGCCAACGTCCTGACTTTC.

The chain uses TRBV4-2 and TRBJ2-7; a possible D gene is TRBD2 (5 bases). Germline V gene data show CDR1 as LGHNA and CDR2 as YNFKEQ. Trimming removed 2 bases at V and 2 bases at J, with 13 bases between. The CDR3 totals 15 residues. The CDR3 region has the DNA TGTGCCAGCAGCCAAACTTCTAGCCCCCCCTACGAGCAGTACTTC. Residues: CASSQTSSPPYEQYF.

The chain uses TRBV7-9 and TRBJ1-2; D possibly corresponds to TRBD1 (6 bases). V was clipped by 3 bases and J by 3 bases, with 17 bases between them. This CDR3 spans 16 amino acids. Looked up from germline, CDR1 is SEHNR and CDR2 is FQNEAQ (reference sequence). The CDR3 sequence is CASSFRGGASDYGYTF. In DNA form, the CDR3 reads TGTGCCAGCAGCTTTCGTGGGGGGGCCTCGGACTATGGCTACACCTTC.

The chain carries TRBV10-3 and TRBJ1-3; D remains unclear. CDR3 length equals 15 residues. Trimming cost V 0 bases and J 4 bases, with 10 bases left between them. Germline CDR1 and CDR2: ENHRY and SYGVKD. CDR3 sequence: CAISESEAPGNTIYF. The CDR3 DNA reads TGTGCCATCAGTGAGTCGGAGGCACCAGGAAACACCATATATTTT.

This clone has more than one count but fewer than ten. CDR3 sequence reads: CASSYWPGGNSPLHF. CDR3 coding DNA: TGTGCCAGCAGCTATTGGCCAGGGGGTAATTCACCCCTCCACTTT. J is TRBJ1-6 and V is TRBV7-9, with 7 nucleotides matching TRBD1. Trimming cost V 4 bases and J 6 bases; bases outside gene matches: 6. This CDR3 is built from 15 residues. The germline CDR1 and CDR2 sequences are SEHNR and FQNEAQ (reference sequence).

The CDR3 coding sequence is TGTGCCACCAGCAGGGGAACGCGGGACTATGGCTACACCTTC. Amino acids: CATSRGTRDYGYTF. The V call is TRBV15, the J call TRBJ1-2, with no clear D. CDR3 size: 14 residues. Germline lookup yields CDR1 LNHNV and CDR2 YYDKDF (reference sequence). Trimming took off 3 bases at V and 3 bases at J, with 11 bases between the two ends.

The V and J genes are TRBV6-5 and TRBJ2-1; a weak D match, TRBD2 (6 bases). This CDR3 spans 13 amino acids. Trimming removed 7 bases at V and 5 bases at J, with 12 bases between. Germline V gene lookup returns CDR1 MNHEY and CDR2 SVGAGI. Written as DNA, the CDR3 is TGTGCCAGCAACTGGCGGACTAACAATGAGCAGTTCTTC. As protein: CASNWRTNNEQFF.

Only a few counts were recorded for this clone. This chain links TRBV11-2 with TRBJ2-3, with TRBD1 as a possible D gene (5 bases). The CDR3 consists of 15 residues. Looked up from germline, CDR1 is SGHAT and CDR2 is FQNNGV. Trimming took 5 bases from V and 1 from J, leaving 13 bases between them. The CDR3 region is CASSQLGVGTDTQYF. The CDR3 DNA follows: TGTGCCAGCAGCCAATTAGGGGTTGGCACAGATACGCAGTATTTT.

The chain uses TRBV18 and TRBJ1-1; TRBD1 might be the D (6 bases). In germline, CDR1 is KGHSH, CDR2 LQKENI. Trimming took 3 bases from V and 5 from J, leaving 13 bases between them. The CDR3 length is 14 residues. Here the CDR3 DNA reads TGTGCCAGCTCACCTCAAAACAGGGTAACTGAAGCTTTCTTT. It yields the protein CASSPQNRVTEAFF.

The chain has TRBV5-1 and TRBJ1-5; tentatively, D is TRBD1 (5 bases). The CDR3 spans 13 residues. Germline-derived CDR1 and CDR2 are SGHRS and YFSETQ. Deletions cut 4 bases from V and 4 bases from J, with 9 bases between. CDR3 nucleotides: TGCGCCAGCAGCCGGACATATAATCAGCCCCAGCATTTT. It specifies CASSRTYNQPQHF.

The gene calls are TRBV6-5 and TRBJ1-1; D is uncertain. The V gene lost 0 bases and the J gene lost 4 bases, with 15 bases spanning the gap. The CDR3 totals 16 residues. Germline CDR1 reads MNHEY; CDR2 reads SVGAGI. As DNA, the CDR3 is TGTGCCAGCAGTTACTCGATACTGGAGGGAGGCACTGAAGCTTTCTTT. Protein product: CASSYSILEGGTEAFF.

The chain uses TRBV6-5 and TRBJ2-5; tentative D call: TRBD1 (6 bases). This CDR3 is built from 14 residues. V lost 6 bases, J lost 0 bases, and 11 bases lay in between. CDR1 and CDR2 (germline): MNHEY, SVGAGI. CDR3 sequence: CASSRDTNQETQYF. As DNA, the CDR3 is TGTGCCAGCAGCCGGGACACCAACCAAGAGACCCAGTACTTC.

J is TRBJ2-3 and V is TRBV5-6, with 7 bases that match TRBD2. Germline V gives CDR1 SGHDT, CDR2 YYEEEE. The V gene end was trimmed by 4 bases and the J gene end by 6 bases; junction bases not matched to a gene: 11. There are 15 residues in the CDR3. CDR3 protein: CASSHTLTSSDTQYF. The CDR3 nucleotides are TGTGCCAGCAGCCATACCCTGACTAGCAGCGATACGCAGTATTTT.

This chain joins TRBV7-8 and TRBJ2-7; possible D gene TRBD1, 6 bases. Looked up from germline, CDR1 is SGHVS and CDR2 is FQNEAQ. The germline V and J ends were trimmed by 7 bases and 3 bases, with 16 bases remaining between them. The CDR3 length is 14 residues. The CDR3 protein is CASIRGPANYEQYF. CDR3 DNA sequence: TGTGCCAGCATCAGGGGCCCCGCCAACTACGAGCAGTACTTC.

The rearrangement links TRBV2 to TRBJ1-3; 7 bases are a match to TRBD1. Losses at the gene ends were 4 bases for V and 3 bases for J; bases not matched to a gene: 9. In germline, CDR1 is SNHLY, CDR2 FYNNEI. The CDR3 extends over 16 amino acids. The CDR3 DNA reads TGTGCCAGCAGTGGACCACAGGGGTACTTTGGAAACACCATATATTTT. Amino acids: CASSGPQGYFGNTIYF.

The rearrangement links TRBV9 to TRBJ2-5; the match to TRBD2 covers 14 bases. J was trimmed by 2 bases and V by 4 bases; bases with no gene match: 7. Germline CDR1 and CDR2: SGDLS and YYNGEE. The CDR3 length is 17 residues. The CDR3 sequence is CASSRTSGGQNQETQYF. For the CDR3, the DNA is TGTGCCAGCAGCCGGACTAGCGGGGGGCAAAATCAAGAGACCCAGTACTTC.

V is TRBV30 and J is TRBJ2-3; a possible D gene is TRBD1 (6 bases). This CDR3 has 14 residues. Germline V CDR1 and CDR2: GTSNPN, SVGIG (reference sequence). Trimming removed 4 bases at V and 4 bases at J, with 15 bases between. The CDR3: CAWTYRVWADTQYF. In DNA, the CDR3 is TGTGCCTGGACCTACAGGGTATGGGCAGATACGCAGTATTTT. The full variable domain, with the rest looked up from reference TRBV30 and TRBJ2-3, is SQTIHQWPATLVQPVGSPLSLECTVEGTSNPNLYWYRQAAGRGLQLLFYSVGIGQISSEVPQNLSASRPQDRQFILSSKKLLLSDSGFYLCAWTYRVWADTQYFGPGTRLTVL.

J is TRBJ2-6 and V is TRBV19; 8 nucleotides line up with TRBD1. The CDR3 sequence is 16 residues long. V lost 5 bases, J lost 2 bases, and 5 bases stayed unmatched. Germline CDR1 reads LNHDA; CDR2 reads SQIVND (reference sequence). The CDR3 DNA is TGTGCCAGTAGTGACAGGGGTTCTGCTGGGGCCAACGTCCTGACTTTC. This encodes CASSDRGSAGANVLTF.

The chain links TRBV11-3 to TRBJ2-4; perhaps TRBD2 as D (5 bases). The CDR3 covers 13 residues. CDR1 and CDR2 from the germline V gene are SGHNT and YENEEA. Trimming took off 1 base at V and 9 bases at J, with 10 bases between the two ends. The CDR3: CASSLGLGAIQYF. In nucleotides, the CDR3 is TGTGCCAGCAGCTTAGGGCTGGGAGCCATTCAGTACTTC. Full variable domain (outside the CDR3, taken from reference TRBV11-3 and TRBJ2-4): EAGVVQSPRYKIIEKKQPVAFWCNPISGHNTLYWYLQNLGQGPELLIRYENEEAVDDSQLPKDRFSAERLKGVDSTLKIQPAELGDSAVYLCASSLGLGAIQYFGAGTRLSVL.

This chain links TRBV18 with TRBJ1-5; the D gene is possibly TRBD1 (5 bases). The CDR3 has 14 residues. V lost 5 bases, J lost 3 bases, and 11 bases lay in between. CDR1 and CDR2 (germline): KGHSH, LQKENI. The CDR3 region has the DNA TGTGCCAGCTCAGTTGACAGTTACAATCAGCCCCAGCATTTT. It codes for CASSVDSYNQPQHF. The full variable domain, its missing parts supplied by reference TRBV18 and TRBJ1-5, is NAGVMQNPRHLVRRRGQEARLRCSPMKGHSHVYWYRQLPEEGLKFMVYLQKENIIDESGMPKERFSAEFPKEGPSILRIQQVVRGDSAAYFCASSVDSYNQPQHFGDGTRLSIL.

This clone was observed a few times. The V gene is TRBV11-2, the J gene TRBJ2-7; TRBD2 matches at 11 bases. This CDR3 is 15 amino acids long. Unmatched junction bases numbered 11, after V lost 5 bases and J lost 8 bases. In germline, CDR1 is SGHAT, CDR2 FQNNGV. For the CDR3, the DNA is TGTGCCAGCAGCGAAACTAGCGGGGGAGGATTAAAGCAGTACTTC. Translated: CASSETSGGGLKQYF.

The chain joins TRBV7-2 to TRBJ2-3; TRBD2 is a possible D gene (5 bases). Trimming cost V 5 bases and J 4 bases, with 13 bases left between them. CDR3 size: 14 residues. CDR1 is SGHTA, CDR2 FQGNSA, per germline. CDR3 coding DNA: TGTGCCAGCAGCCCGGCGGGCTTCTCAGATACGCAGTATTTT. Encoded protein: CASSPAGFSDTQYF. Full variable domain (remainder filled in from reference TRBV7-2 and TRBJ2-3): GAGVSQSPSNKVTEKGKDVELRCDPISGHTALYWYRQSLGQGLEFLIYFQGNSAPDKSGLPSDRFSAERTGGSVSTLTIQRTQQEDSAVYLCASSPAGFSDTQYFGPGTRLTVL.